This section outlines one TCR beta chain sequence together with its context. This sample is drawn from a study of blood T cell repertoires in COVID-19. Germline values: CDR1 MDHEN, CDR2 SYDVKM. V gave up 5 bases and J gave up 3 bases; unmatched junction bases: 12. The CDR3 is 17 residues long. The data were produced by immunoSEQ multiplex PCR, yet TCRdb's version contains in-frame clones alone and is incomplete. Among around 130,000 clones listed, around four fifths were seen once. The receptor was isolated from a man older than 75 with acute or convalescent COVID-19. The rearrangement uses TRBV28 and TRBJ2-7; 11 nucleotides align to TRBD1. Material for sequencing was peripheral blood. The CDR3 spells CASSPSPGQGAHYEQYF. CDR3 sequence (DNA): TGTGCCAGCAGTCCGTCGCCCGGACAGGGGGCGCACTACGAGCAGTACTTC.